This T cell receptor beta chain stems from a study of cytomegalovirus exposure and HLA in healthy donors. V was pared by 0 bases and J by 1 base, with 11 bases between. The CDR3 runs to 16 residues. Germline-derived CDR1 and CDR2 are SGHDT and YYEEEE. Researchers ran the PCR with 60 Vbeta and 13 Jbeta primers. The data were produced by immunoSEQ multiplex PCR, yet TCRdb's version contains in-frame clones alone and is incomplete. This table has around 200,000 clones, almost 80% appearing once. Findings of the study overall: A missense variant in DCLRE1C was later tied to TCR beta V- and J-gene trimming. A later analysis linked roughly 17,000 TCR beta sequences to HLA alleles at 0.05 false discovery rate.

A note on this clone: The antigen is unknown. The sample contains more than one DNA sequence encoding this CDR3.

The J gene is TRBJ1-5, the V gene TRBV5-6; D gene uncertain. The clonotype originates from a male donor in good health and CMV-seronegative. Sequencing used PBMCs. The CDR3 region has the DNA TGTGCCAGCAGCTTGGGGGCGGGTTCAAGCAATCAGCCCCAGCATTTT. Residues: CASSLGAGSSNQPQHF. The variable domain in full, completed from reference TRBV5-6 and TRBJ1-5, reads DAGVTQSPTHLIKTRGQQVTLRCSPKSGHDTVSWYQQALGQGPQFIFQYYEEEERQRGNFPDRFSGHQFPNYSSELNVNALLLGDSALYLCASSLGAGSSNQPQHFGDGTRLSIL.